Described below is a single TCR beta chain sequence and its context. The length of the CDR3 is 20 residues. After removal of 7 bases from V and 6 bases from J, the junction contained 24 bases not matched to a gene. Per germline, CDR1 LNHDA and CDR2 SQIVND (reference sequence). The sample originates from a study of blood T cell repertoires in COVID-19. Seattle cases were enrolled at active infection and followed longitudinally. Data came from immunoSEQ multiplex PCR; TCRdb stores just in-frame clones and leaves some out. The sample shows tens of thousands of clones, around 67% of them seen only once. This TCR was sampled from a man in his sixties or seventies with COVID-19, enrolled during active disease. The chain combines TRBV19 with TRBJ2-1, with 10 bases fitting TRBD1. The sequenced sample consisted of peripheral blood. CDR3 nucleotides: TGTGCCAGTACCCTATCCGGGACAGGGGCCGGCGGACGTATTCGCAATGAGCAGTTCTTC. Translating gives CASTLSGTGAGGRIRNEQFF. The complete variable domain, with remaining parts taken from reference TRBV19 and TRBJ2-1, reads DGGITQSPKYLFRKEGQNVTLSCEQNLNHDAMYWYRQDPGQGLRLIYYSQIVNDFQKGDIAEGYSVSREKKESFPLTVTSAQKNPTAFYLCASTLSGTGAGGRIRNEQFFGPGTRLTVL.